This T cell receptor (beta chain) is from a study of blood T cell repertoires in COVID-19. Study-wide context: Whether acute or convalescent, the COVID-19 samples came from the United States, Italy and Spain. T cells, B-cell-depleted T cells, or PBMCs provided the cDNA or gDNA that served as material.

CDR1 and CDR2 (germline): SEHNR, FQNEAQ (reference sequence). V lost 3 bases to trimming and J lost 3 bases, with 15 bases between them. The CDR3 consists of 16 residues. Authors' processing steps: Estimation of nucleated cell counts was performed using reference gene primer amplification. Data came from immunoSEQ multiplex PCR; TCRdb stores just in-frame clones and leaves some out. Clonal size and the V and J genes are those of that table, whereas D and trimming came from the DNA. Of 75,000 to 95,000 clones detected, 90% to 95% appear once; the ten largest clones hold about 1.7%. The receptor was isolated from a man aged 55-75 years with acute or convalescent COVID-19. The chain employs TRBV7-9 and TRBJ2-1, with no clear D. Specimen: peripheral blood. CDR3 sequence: CASSFGSPRVYNEQFF. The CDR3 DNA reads TGTGCCAGCAGCTTTGGCTCTCCTCGGGTCTACAATGAGCAGTTCTTC.